In its sample, the clone carrying this T cell receptor (beta chain) was seen a few times. The sample belongs to a study of human T cells and chemical hapten exposure. Germline CDR1 reads LGHNA; CDR2 reads YSLEER. This CDR3 comprises 15 residues. The ends were cut back, 2 bases at V and 0 bases at J, with 5 bases in the middle. TCRdb reprocessed the RACE reads via MiXCR and lists one record per CDR3 protein. Found here are some 51,000 distinct CDR3 sequences, roughly a tenth of them singletons; the top ten hold 14% to 15%. Time point given: pre-sensitization, week 0. The treatment is: therapeutic diphenylcyclopropenone sensitization with weekly scalp DPC. The template was total RNA from unfractionated whole blood.

V usage is TRBV4-3 and J usage is TRBJ2-6; no reliable D call. The sample consisted of whole blood, taken in connection with sensitization to the hapten diphenylcyclopropenone (DPC). The TCR originated in a woman aged 40 to 50 with alopecia areata. Some clones in this sample may be carry-over from other donors' samples. CDR3 DNA: TGCGCCAGCAGCCAACCACTCTCTGGGGCCAACGTCCTGACTTTC. Translation: CASSQPLSGANVLTF.